The clone carrying this T cell receptor (beta chain) was picked up a small number of times. How the authors handled the data: Reference gene primer amplification yielded estimated nucleated cell counts. The table came from immunoSEQ multiplex PCR; TCRdb's copy has only in-frame clones and leaves some out. The V and J calls and clone size were taken over from that table, and D and trimming were inferred from the DNA. In the table there are about 76,000 clones, 75% of which are singletons. The data were taken from a study of blood T cell repertoires in COVID-19. For the study at large: The cDNA or gDNA used as material had been derived from T cells, B-cell-depleted T cells, or PBMCs.

CDR3 length: 21 amino acids. Germline CDR1 MNHEY, CDR2 SMNVEV (reference sequence). Germline trimming cut 5 bases from V and 5 bases from J; bases unmatched to any gene: 27. The clonotype comes from an older man with acute or convalescent COVID-19. Specimen: peripheral blood. The chain is built from TRBV27 and TRBJ2-1; 7 nucleotides agree with TRBD1. CDR3 DNA: TGTGCCAGCAGTAAGACAGGGAAAAAGACGACGGAGTTCCTCAGCAACAATGAGCAGTTCTTC. Translated: CASSKTGKKTTEFLSNNEQFF.